The subject of this entry is one T cell receptor beta chain. Its antigen is as yet unknown. This sample is part of a study of shared clonotypes between healthy human individuals. Findings and limits, study-wide: Sequencing depth was predicted to influence how clonotypes are shared among donors. Memory subsets had estimated richness that was generally smaller than that of naive subsets. Collection of samples was limited to blood; tissue repertoires likely differ.

The CDR3 has 15 amino acids. The J segment lost 4 bases and the V segment lost 0 bases, leaving 4 bases of the junction unmatched. From germline, CDR1 is SGHAT and CDR2 FQNNGV. The deep-level immunoSEQ assay was used. Profiled with immunoSEQ multiplex PCR; TCRdb holds only in-frame clones, not every one. The table has roughly 500,000 clones, 90% to 97% seen once. Sequencing input: naive CD4+ T cells sorted from blood. Stated subset: CD45RA+ positively selected. The sequence was obtained from a woman aged 30 to 39 in good health. The chain combines TRBV11-2 with TRBJ2-7; 9 bases agree with TRBD1. The CDR3 loop reads CASSLDIGQGYEQYF. In DNA, the CDR3 is TGTGCCAGCAGCTTAGATATAGGACAGGGGTACGAGCAGTACTTC.